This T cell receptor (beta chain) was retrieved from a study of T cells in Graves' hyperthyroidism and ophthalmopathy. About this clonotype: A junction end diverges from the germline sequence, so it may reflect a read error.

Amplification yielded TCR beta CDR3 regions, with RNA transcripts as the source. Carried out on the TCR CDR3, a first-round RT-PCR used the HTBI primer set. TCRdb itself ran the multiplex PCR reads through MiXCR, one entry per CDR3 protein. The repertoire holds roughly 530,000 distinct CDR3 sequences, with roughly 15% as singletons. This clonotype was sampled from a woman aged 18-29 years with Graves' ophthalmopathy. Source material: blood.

The CDR3 region has the DNA TGCGCCAGCAGCTTGACGGACACGAACACTGTAGCTTTCTTT. This codes for CASSLTDTNTVAFF. The J gene is TRBJ1-1, the V gene TRBV5-1, with D possibly being TRBD1 (5 bases). This CDR3 has 14 amino acids. Germline V gene lookup returns CDR1 SGHRS and CDR2 YFSETQ.